These 10 T cell receptor beta chains came from one sample sequenced in a study of cytomegalovirus exposure and HLA in healthy donors. A multiplex PCR was run with 60 Vbeta primers and 13 Jbeta primers. The data were produced by immunoSEQ multiplex PCR, yet TCRdb's version contains in-frame clones alone and is incomplete. The table includes around 150,000 clones, less than 9.5% detected once. The sequencing input was PBMCs. The receptor set was obtained from a male donor in good health and CMV-seronegative.

This clone was found a few times. The chain joins TRBV29-1 to TRBJ1-4; D gene unclear. Germline V lookup: CDR1 SQVTM, CDR2 ANQGSEA. The germline V and J ends were trimmed by 4 bases and 5 bases, with 14 bases remaining between them. This CDR3 is built from 14 residues. CDR3 region: CSVGISGTNEKLFF. DNA for the CDR3: TGCAGCGTTGGGATTTCGGGAACAAATGAAAAACTGTTTTTT.

This clone has more than one count but fewer than ten. The CDR3, as DNA: TGTGCCAGCAGTTTAGGGCCCCCTGGGGAAAAACTGTTTTTT. It codes for CASSLGPPGEKLFF. This chain joins TRBV28 and TRBJ1-4; D remains unclear. V lost 2 bases and J lost 8, with 12 bases in between. The CDR3 contains 14 residues. Germline loops: CDR1 MDHEN, CDR2 SYDVKM.

This chain joins TRBV19 and TRBJ2-3; the match to TRBD1 covers 9 bases. Germline V gene data show CDR1 as LNHDA and CDR2 as SQIVND (reference sequence). The length of the CDR3 is 15 residues. Trimming took 10 bases from V and 0 from J; bases not matched to a gene: 8. The CDR3 is CATYPGTGSTDTQYF. CDR3 DNA sequence: TGTGCCACCTATCCTGGGACAGGGAGCACAGATACGCAGTATTTT. Using reference TRBV19 and TRBJ2-3 for the parts outside the CDR3, the full variable domain is DGGITQSPKYLFRKEGQNVTLSCEQNLNHDAMYWYRQDPGQGLRLIYYSQIVNDFQKGDIAEGYSVSREKKESFPLTVTSAQKNPTAFYLCATYPGTGSTDTQYFGPGTRLTVL.

This sequence joins TRBV9 and TRBJ1-5, with 9 bases aligning to TRBD1. The CDR3 spans 15 residues. The V segment lost 3 bases and the J segment 4 bases; nucleotides outside the gene matches: 5. Germline V CDR1 and CDR2: SGDLS, YYNGEE. The CDR3 DNA follows: TGTGCCAGCAGCGCCGGGACAGGGTGGAATCAGCCCCAGCATTTT. This sequence encodes CASSAGTGWNQPQHF.

The chain has TRBV4-3 and TRBJ2-3, with D uncertain. Germline values: CDR1 LGHNA, CDR2 YSLEER. The V end lost 3 bases, the J end lost 7 bases, and 8 bases lay between the germline ends. The CDR3 consists of 12 residues. The CDR3 nucleotides are TGCGCCAGCAGCCAGTGGCCAAATACGCAGTATTTT. Translating it yields CASSQWPNTQYF.

The chain carries TRBV9 and TRBJ2-7; 9 bases align to TRBD1. Germline V gives CDR1 SGDLS, CDR2 YYNGEE. Trimming removed 2 bases from V and 6 bases from J; junction bases left unmatched: 9. This CDR3 contains 15 residues. The CDR3 loop reads CASSVGGQGGFEQYF. For the CDR3, the DNA is TGTGCCAGCAGCGTTGGGGGACAGGGCGGTTTCGAGCAGTACTTC.

The table lists this clone with a few counts. The chain links TRBV4-3 to TRBJ2-2; 9 nucleotides line up with TRBD2. Germline lookup yields CDR1 LGHNA and CDR2 YSLEER. The CDR3 runs to 16 residues. V gave up 0 bases and J gave up 8 bases; unmatched junction bases: 7. CDR3 region: CASSQDPAGGRGELFF. The CDR3 nucleotides are TGCGCCAGCAGCCAAGATCCTGCGGGAGGGCGTGGGGAGCTGTTTTTT.

CDR3 amino acids: CASSEQGLVSAANYGYTF. The CDR3 DNA follows: TGTGCCAGCAGTGAGCAGGGTCTTGTAAGTGCAGCTAACTATGGCTACACCTTC. The V call is TRBV2, the J call TRBJ1-2, with a tentative D call TRBD1 (5 bases). The length of the CDR3 is 18 residues. Germline V gene sequence: CDR1 SNHLY, CDR2 FYNNEI. Trimming cost V 3 bases and J 0 bases, with 20 bases left between them.

This clone was detected a few times. The chain recombines TRBV29-1 with TRBJ2-5; D is unresolved. The V and J ends lost 6 bases and 2 bases respectively, with 10 bases between them. The CDR3 covers 12 residues. The germline V gene encodes CDR1 SQVTM and CDR2 ANQGSEA. The CDR3 spells CSVVRKQETQYF. DNA for the CDR3: TGCAGCGTGGTGAGGAAACAAGAGACCCAGTACTTC.

In its sample, this clone was seen a few times. The rearrangement uses TRBV5-1 and TRBJ2-1; D gene ambiguous. This CDR3 spans 12 amino acids. The V and J ends lost 2 bases and 8 bases respectively, with 8 bases between them. Germline loops: CDR1 SGHRS, CDR2 YFSETQ. In DNA form, the CDR3 reads TGCGCCAGCAGCTTACCTCGGGATGAGCAGTTCTTC. It encodes CASSLPRDEQFF.